Listed below are T cell receptor beta chains from one sample, sequenced in a study of control samples from healthy donors and cancer patients. Only in-frame clones appear in the TCRdb table, and some are missing; sequencing was by immunoSEQ multiplex PCR. The sample contains 95,000 to 130,000 clones, around 87% of which appear only once. Sequences were obtained from PBMCs. The receptor set was obtained from a woman aged 45-59 years with colorectal cancer. CDR3s include the opening cysteine and the closing phenylalanine or tryptophan. The D gene is left open where the match is weak. Only some rows state a clone size, as once, few, many or a class for expanded clones.

TGTGCCACCAGCAGAGATGGTCGCGGGACAGCAGAGACCCAGTACTTC CATSRDGRGTAETQYF TRBJ2-5 once TRBV15 -
TGTGCCAGCAGCGCTGGGGACGGGGTCAAATCGGTACGCAATGAGCAGTTCTTC CASSAGDGVKSVRNEQFF TRBJ2-1 - TRBV9 -
TGTGCCAGCAAAGCGGGAAGCTACGAGCAGTACTTC CASKAGSYEQYF TRBJ2-7 once TRBV6-5 TRBD2
TGTGCCAGTACTCTACAGGGGGGTCGCACAGATACGCAGTATTTT CASTLQGGRTDTQYF TRBJ2-3 - TRBV19 TRBD1
TGTGCCAGCAGCACCAGCGATACTGAAGCTTTCTTT CASSTSDTEAFF TRBJ1-1 - TRBV7-9 -
TGTGCCAGCAGGCTACTAGGTAATCCCCTTGAAGCTTTCTTT CASRLLGNPLEAFF TRBJ1-1 - TRBV27 -
TGTGCCAGCAGTTTATCAGGGATCTCCGAGCAGTACTTC CASSLSGISEQYF TRBJ2-7 once TRBV12-3/TRBV12-4 -
TGTGCCAGCAGTTTTATTGCGGGAAACACCGGGGAGCTGTTTTTT CASSFIAGNTGELFF TRBJ2-2 - TRBV27 -
TGTGCCAGCAGCGTTAGGACGGGGACTGAAGCTTTCTTT CASSVRTGTEAFF TRBJ1-1 - TRBV9 -
TGTGCCAGTAGCGGGTCCTTGTACGAGCAGTACTTC CASSGSLYEQYF TRBJ2-7 - TRBV19 -
TGTGCCAGCAGCTCCGACAGGACTAGCGGGGGGCAGTTCTTC CASSSDRTSGGQFF TRBJ2-1 - TRBV13 TRBD2
TGTGCCAGTAGTCTCTGGACAGGGGCGAGTGAAAAACTGTTTTTT CASSLWTGASEKLFF TRBJ1-4 - TRBV19 TRBD1
TGTGCCAGCAGCTTATCAGGGCCCGAGACCCAGTACTTC CASSLSGPETQYF TRBJ2-5 few TRBV5-6 -
TGTGCCAGTAATCGCGGGGCGCGGGGAAACACCATATATTTT CASNRGARGNTIYF TRBJ1-3 - TRBV19 -
TGTGCCACCAGCAGGTTACTTGGGACAGCGGGACTAGCCCCCTACGAGCAGTACTTC CATSRLLGTAGLAPYEQYF TRBJ2-7 - TRBV15 TRBD2
TGCGCCAGCAGCTTGGACGGCCAGTACAACTATGGCTACACCTTC CASSLDGQYNYGYTF TRBJ1-2 once TRBV5-1 -
TGTGCCAGCAGGGAGGACGGGGCGAGCCACAGCTACACCTTC CASREDGASHSYTF TRBJ1-2 - TRBV6-5 -
TGTGCCAGCAGTCCCACGGGAGGGGGTCCCGGGGAGCTGTTTTTT CASSPTGGGPGELFF TRBJ2-2 - TRBV7-6 TRBD2
TGTGCCAGCAGCTCGCGCGCAGGACCGGGACAGGGAAACTCCTACGAGCAGTACTTC CASSSRAGPGQGNSYEQYF TRBJ2-7 - TRBV7-8 TRBD1
TGTGCCAGCAGCTTAGCACTAGCGGTATCCCAAGAGACCCAGTACTTC CASSLALAVSQETQYF TRBJ2-5 - TRBV7-2 TRBD2
TGTGCCCGAGGACGGAGCACAGATACGCAGTATTTT CARGRSTDTQYF TRBJ2-3 - TRBV30 -
TGTGCCAGCAGTCCCTACGAGACGGCACAAGAGACCCAGTACTTC CASSPYETAQETQYF TRBJ2-5 - TRBV27 -
TGTGCCAGCTCACCCCTGACGATAAGAGGGAAGGGAGCTCTTTACGAGCAGTACTTC CASSPLTIRGKGALYEQYF TRBJ2-7 once TRBV18 -
TGTGCCAGCAGTCCTGCCGGGACGGATAACACTGAAGCTTTCTTT CASSPAGTDNTEAFF TRBJ1-1 - TRBV28 -